The 20 T cell receptor beta chains listed next were all sequenced from one sample in a study of tumor-infiltrating lymphocytes in primary liver carcinoma. From 500 ng total RNA, TCR beta cDNA was generated with a primer in the constant region. Investigators got TCR beta libraries out of three nested multiplex PCR rounds, done with slightly modified ARM-PCR. TRBV1-TRBV30 forward primers and a C-beta reverse primer were used in the first two PCR rounds, which each ran for approximately 11 cycles. From the multiplex PCR reads, TCRdb called clonotypes with MiXCR, one entry per CDR3 protein. The sample lists about 210,000 distinct CDR3 sequences, about 82% occurring once. Starting material for RNA and DNA co-extraction consisted of about 20-32 mg of unsorted bulk tissue. The sample was tumor tissue from primary liver carcinoma. These TCRs come from a man aged 40-55 years with primary liver carcinoma and hepatitis B virus infection.

Comments on this clonotype: The junction departs from the called germline gene at one end, perhaps through a read error. This sequence joins TRBV5-4 and TRBJ2-3; 8 bases match TRBD2. There are 17 residues in the CDR3. Looked up from germline, CDR1 is SGHNT and CDR2 is YYREEE (reference sequence). CDR3 sequence: CACSLGTSGIAQDTQYF. CDR3 bases: TGTGCCTGCAGCCTGGGGACTAGTGGGATAGCTCAGGATACGCAGTATTTT.

Comments on this clonotype: The junction differs from germline at one of its ends, possibly a read error. The chain couples TRBV6-2 or TRBV6-3 to TRBJ2-5; TRBD1 might be the D (6 bases). CDR1 MNHEY and CDR2 SVGEGT come from the germline V gene. This CDR3 comprises 14 residues. CDR3 protein: CASSTRTVMETKYF. The CDR3 DNA sequence: TGTGCCAGCAGTACACGGACAGTTATGGAGACCAAGTACTTC.

Remarks on this clonotype: The conserved phenylalanine or tryptophan normally closing the CDR3 is absent here, so this likely arose from a read error. The limits of the CDR3 on the DNA are not certain, so only TCRdb's listed CDR3 is given. This chain connects TRBV6-6 to TRBJ1-1. The CDR3 spans 13 amino acids, including both terminal residues. Per the germline V gene, CDR1 is MNHNY and CDR2 is SVGAGI (reference sequence). The CDR3 sequence is CARSTWGTTEASI.

Details on this clonotype: One end of the junction varies from germline; a read error may be responsible. The rearrangement links TRBV6-5 to TRBJ2-7, with 10 bases identical to TRBD2. This CDR3 contains 18 residues. The germline gives CDR1 MNHEY, CDR2 SVGAGI. CDR3 DNA: TGTGCCAGTAGTTCACTCCAGACTATAACTAGCGGGACGGACGAGCAGTACTTC. Translating gives CASSSLQTITSGTDEQYF.

A remark on this clonotype: One end of the junction fails to match germline, which may point to a read error. The genes are TRBV28 and TRBJ2-7; maybe TRBD2 (5 bases). The CDR3 spans 14 residues. Germline V gives CDR1 MDHEN, CDR2 SYDVKM. CDR3 DNA sequence: TGTGCCAGAAGTTTAGCGACCGGTCCCTACGAGCAGTACTTC. It translates to CARSLATGPYEQYF.

Of note for this clonotype: At one end the junction does not follow the germline gene, possibly because of a read error. This chain joins TRBV5-6 and TRBJ2-1, with 14 bases lining up with TRBD2. CDR1 and CDR2 from the germline V gene are SGHDT and YYEEEE. This CDR3 is 18 amino acids long. This CDR3 is CVSIRGLAGVLTYNEQFF. Here the CDR3 DNA reads TGTGTCAGCATCCGGGGACTAGCGGGAGTTTTGACCTACAATGAGCAGTTCTTC.

About this clonotype itself: Because the CDR3 is missing its conserved closing phenylalanine or tryptophan, this is likely a read error. This chain connects TRBV12-3 or TRBV12-4 to TRBJ1-1; a weak D match, TRBD1 (5 bases). Trimming pared 6 bases from V and 5 bases from J, leaving 13 bases between. CDR3 length: 13 residues. CDR3 protein: CASSSPGLTEAFL. The DNA of the CDR3 is TGTGCCAGCAGCTCTCCAGGGTTGACTGAAGCTTTCTTA.

This clonotype was counted a single time. Germline is not matched at one junction end, which may reflect a read error. This CDR3 reads CASRSTGAPQPQHF. CDR3 sequence (DNA): TGTGCCAGCAGGTCGACAGGGGCTCCCCAGCCCCAACATTTT. The V gene is TRBV28, the J gene TRBJ1-5, with 8 nucleotides matching TRBD1. Looked up from germline, CDR1 is MDHEN and CDR2 is SYDVKM. This CDR3 has 14 amino acids.

In regard to this clonotype: A much larger clone differs from this one at a single base, so this may be a read error. V is TRBV7-9 and J is TRBJ2-1; D call uncertain. Germline lookup yields CDR1 SEHNR and CDR2 FQNEAQ (reference sequence). This CDR3 is 14 amino acids long. CDR3 nucleotides: TGTACCAGCAGCTCACCCAGACCGGAGCATGAGCAGTTCTTC. Translation: CTSSSPRPEHEQFF.

As concerns this clonotype: Mismatch with germline at one junction end may stem from a read error. V gene TRBV12-3 or TRBV12-4 combines with J gene TRBJ2-1; 7 bases line up with TRBD1. The CDR3 extends over 15 amino acids. The CDR3 DNA sequence: TGTGCCAGCAGGGGGTCGGGACAGTCATACAATAAGCAGATCTTC. Translation: CASRGSGQSYNKQIF.

A note on this clonotype: A junction boundary mismatches the germline segment, possibly from a read error. V is TRBV4-3 and J is TRBJ2-5; D could derive from TRBD1 or TRBD2 (5 bases each). Germline lookup yields CDR1 LGHNA and CDR2 YSLEER. This CDR3 has 15 residues. CDR3 amino acids: CTSSQALRLTGTQYF. CDR3 coding DNA: TGCACCAGCAGCCAAGCACTCCGTTTGACTGGGACCCAGTATTTC.

Note on this clonotype: The junction shows a germline mismatch at one end, possibly a read error. This chain joins TRBV11-1 and TRBJ2-4; D ambiguous. Per the germline V gene, CDR1 is SGHAT and CDR2 is FQDESV (reference sequence). CDR3 length: 17 residues. Written as DNA, the CDR3 is TGTGCCAGGAGCTTTCCCGGTACTGGCGGAGCCAAAAACATTCAGTACTTC. Protein sequence: CARSFPGTGGAKNIQYF.

The gene calls are TRBV6-2 or TRBV6-3 and TRBJ2-1; D may be TRBD2 (6 bases). Between the trimmed V and J ends, which lost 7 bases and 8 bases, there was a span of 18 bases. Germline V lookup: CDR1 MNHEY, CDR2 SVGEGT. The CDR3 is 14 amino acids. The CDR3 loop reads CASTHGGSYYEQFF. CDR3 nucleotide sequence: TGTGCCAGCACCCACGGAGGGTCTTACTATGAGCAGTTCTTC.

As for this clonotype: Germline and junction disagree at one end, which may indicate a read error. J is TRBJ2-3 and V is TRBV5-1, with D possibly being TRBD2 (6 bases). This CDR3 contains 14 residues. Germline loops: CDR1 SGHRS, CDR2 YFSETQ. The CDR3 sequence: CAGRIQEGTETQYF. DNA for the CDR3: TGCGCCGGCAGAATTCAGGAGGGCACAGAAACGCAGTATTTT.

With regard to this clonotype: A much larger clonotype is one base distant, so this may be a read error. Here the CDR3 DNA reads TGCGCCAGCAAGAACTACGAGGAGCTGTTTTTT. Its protein product is CASKNYEELFF. This chain joins TRBV5-1 and TRBJ2-2; D not resolved. Per the germline V gene, CDR1 is SGHRS and CDR2 is YFSETQ. The CDR3 has 11 amino acids. V lost 6 bases, J lost 10 bases, and 10 bases lay in between. The full variable domain, its missing parts supplied by reference TRBV5-1 and TRBJ2-2, is KAGVTQTPRYLIKTRGQQVTLSCSPISGHRSVSWYQQTPGQGLQFLFEYFSETQRNKGNFPGRFSGRQFSNSRSEMNVSTLELGDSALYLCASKNYEELFFGEGSRLTVL.

On this clonotype: One end of the junction fails to match germline, which may point to a read error. V is TRBV5-5 and J is TRBJ2-7; D uncertain. The CDR3 consists of 15 residues. CDR1 and CDR2 (germline): SGHKS, YYEKEE (reference sequence). The CDR3 reads CASSLSPSGPYEQYF. The CDR3 DNA is TGTGCCAGCAGCTTGTCACCTTCTGGTCCCTACGAGCAGTATTTC.

The V and J genes are TRBV6-6 and TRBJ1-2, with unresolved D. The germline V gene has CDR1 MNHNY and CDR2 SVGAGI (reference sequence). This CDR3 contains 14 residues. CDR3 sequence (DNA): TGTGTCCCCTATGCGGAGCCAGGTAACTATGGCTACACCTTC. Residues: CVPYAEPGNYGYTF.

On this clonotype itself: One end of the junction fails to match germline, which may point to a read error. V and J are TRBV11-2 and TRBJ2-3; D is ambiguous. Germline V gene sequence: CDR1 SGHAT, CDR2 FQNNGV. CDR3 length: 15 amino acids. This chain's CDR3 is CASCLDSLGIDTQYF. The CDR3 DNA sequence: TGTGCCAGCTGCTTAGATTCTCTGGGTATAGATACGCAGTATTTT.

The gene calls are TRBV29-1 and TRBJ2-3; D might be TRBD2 (6 bases). The V end was cut by 3 bases, the J end by 3 bases, with 16 bases between. The CDR3 sequence is 15 residues long. CDR1 and CDR2 (germline): SQVTM, ANQGSEA. In nucleotides, the CDR3 is TGCAGCGTTGAGGGCGGGGTCGGCAATACAGATACGCAGTATTTT. This sequence encodes CSVEGGVGNTDTQYF.

As for this clonotype: Compared with germline, one end of the junction differs, possibly owing to a read error. The V gene is TRBV12-3 or TRBV12-4, the J gene TRBJ2-5, with 10 nucleotides matching TRBD1. There are 15 residues in the CDR3. CDR3 protein: CTSSSGTGDQETQYF. CDR3 sequence (DNA): TGCACCAGCAGTTCCGGGACAGGGGACCAAGAGACCCAGTACTTC.